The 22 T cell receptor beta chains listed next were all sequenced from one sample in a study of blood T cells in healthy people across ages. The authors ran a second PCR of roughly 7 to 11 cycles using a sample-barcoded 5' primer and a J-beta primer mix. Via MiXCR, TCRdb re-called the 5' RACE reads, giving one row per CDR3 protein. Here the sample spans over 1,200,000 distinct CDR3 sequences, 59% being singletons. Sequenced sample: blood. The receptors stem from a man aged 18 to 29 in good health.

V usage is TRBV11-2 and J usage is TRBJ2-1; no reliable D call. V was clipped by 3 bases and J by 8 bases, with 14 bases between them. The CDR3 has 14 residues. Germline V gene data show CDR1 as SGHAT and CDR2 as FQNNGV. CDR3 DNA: TGTGCCAGCAGCTTCCTAGGCCCAGAGGATGAGCAGTTCTTC. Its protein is CASSFLGPEDEQFF.

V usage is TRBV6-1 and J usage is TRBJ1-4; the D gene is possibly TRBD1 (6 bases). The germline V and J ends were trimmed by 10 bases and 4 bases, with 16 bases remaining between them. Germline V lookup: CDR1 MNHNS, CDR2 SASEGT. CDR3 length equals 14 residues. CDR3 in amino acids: CATTGGASNEKLFF. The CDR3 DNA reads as TGTGCCACCACGGGGGGGGCGAGTAATGAAAAACTGTTTTTT.

The CDR3 is CASSEGRGRGGLNTEAFF. The DNA of the CDR3 is TGTGCCAGCAGTGAAGGCAGGGGGCGAGGGGGGCTGAACACTGAAGCTTTCTTT. The chain recombines TRBV6-1 with TRBJ1-1; 8 nucleotides line up with TRBD1. The CDR3 is 18 residues long. The germline V gene encodes CDR1 MNHNS and CDR2 SASEGT. With 1 base clipped from V and 0 bases from J, the junction kept 10 bases outside the gene matches.

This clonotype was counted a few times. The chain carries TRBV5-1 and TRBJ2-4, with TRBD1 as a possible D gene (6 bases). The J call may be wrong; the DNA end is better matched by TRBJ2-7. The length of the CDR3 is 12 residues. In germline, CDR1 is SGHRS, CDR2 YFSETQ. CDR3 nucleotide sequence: TGCGCCAGCAGTCAACAGGGCAACGAGCAGTACTTC. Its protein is CASSQQGNEQYF.

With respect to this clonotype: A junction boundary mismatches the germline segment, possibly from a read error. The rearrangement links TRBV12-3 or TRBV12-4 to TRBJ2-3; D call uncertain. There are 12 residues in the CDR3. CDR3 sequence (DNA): TGTACCAGTGGACCCTTTTCAGATACGCAGTATTTT. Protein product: CTSGPFSDTQYF.

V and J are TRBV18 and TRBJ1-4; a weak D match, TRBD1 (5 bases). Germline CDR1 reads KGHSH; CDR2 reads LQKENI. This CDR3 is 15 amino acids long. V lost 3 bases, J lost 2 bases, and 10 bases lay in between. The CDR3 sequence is CASSPQGSTNEKLFF. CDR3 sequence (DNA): TGTGCCAGCTCACCCCAGGGATCGACTAATGAAAAACTGTTTTTT. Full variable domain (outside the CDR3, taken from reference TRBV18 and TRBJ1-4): NAGVMQNPRHLVRRRGQEARLRCSPMKGHSHVYWYRQLPEEGLKFMVYLQKENIIDESGMPKERFSAEFPKEGPSILRIQQVVRGDSAAYFCASSPQGSTNEKLFFGSGTQLSVL.

CDR3 nucleotide sequence: TGTGCCACCAGTGATAGGACAGTAGAGGAGACCCAGTACTTC. Translation: CATSDRTVEETQYF. This chain joins TRBV24-1 and TRBJ2-7, with a tentative D call TRBD1 (6 bases). Gene TRBJ2-5 matches the end of the DNA better, so the J call may be wrong. Germline-derived CDR1 and CDR2 are KGHDR and SFDVKD. CDR3 length: 14 residues.

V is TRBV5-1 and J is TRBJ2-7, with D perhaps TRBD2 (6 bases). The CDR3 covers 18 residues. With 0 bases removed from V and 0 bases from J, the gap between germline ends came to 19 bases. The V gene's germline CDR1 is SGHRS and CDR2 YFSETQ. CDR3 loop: CASSLAISGESISYEQYF. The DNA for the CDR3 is TGCGCCAGCAGCTTGGCCATATCGGGGGAATCAATCTCCTACGAGCAGTACTTC.

The chain's CDR3 is CSARGLAVPGGSTDTQYF. The CDR3 DNA is TGCAGTGCTAGAGGACTAGCGGTCCCTGGGGGTAGCACAGATACGCAGTATTTT. V gene TRBV20-1 combines with J gene TRBJ2-3; 9 bases align to TRBD2. There are 18 residues in the CDR3. Trimming took 1 base from V and 0 from J; bases not matched to a gene: 11. Germline V gene data show CDR1 as DFQATT and CDR2 as SNEGSKA (reference sequence).

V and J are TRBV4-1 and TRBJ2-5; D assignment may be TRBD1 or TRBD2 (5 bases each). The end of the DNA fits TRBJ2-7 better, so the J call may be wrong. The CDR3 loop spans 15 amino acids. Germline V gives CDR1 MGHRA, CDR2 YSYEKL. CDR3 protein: CASSRDAQSSYEQYF. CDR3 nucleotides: TGCGCCAGCAGCCGGGACGCCCAGAGCTCCTACGAGCAGTACTTC.

CDR3 sequence (DNA): TGCGCCAGCAGCTTGGATCCCTCGGGAGCGGCTGGGGATGAGCAGTTCTTC. It translates to CASSLDPSGAAGDEQFF. The genes are TRBV5-1 and TRBJ2-1; tentative D call: TRBD2 (6 bases). The CDR3 spans 17 residues. Germline CDR1 is SGHRS and CDR2 is YFSETQ. The V and J ends lost 0 bases and 8 bases respectively, with 21 bases between them.

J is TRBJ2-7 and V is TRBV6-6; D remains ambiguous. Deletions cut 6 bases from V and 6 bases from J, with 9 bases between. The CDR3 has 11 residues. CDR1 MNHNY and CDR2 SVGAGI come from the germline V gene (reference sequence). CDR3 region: CASSQPSEQYF. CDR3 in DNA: TGTGCCAGCAGCCAACCCTCCGAGCAGTACTTC.

The CDR3 sequence is CAVGDRGAFSYEQYF. CDR3 in DNA: TGTGCCGTGGGGGACCGCGGGGCCTTCTCCTACGAGCAGTACTTC. The chain is built from TRBV27 and TRBJ2-7; perhaps TRBD2 as D (6 bases). CDR1 and CDR2 (germline): MNHEY, SMNVEV (reference sequence). The CDR3 covers 15 residues. Trimming stripped 11 bases from V and 0 bases from J, with 20 bases between.

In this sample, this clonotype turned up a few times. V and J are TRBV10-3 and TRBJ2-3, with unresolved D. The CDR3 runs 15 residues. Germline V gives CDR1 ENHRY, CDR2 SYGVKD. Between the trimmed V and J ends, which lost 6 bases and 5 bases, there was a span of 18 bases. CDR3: CAISADTSQQDTQYF. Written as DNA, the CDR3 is TGTGCCATCAGCGCCGACACCTCTCAACAAGATACGCAGTATTTT.

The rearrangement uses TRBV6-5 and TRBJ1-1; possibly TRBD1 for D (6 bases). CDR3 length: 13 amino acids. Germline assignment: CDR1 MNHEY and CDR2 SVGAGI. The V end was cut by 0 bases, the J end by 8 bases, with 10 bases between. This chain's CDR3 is CASSYSDGGEAFF. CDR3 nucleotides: TGTGCCAGCAGTTACTCGGACGGGGGCGAAGCTTTCTTT.

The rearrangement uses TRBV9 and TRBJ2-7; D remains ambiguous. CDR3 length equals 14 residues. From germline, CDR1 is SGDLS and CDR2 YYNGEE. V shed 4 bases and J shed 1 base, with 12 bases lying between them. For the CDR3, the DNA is TGTGCCAGCAGCTTCAGGACGTCGTCCTACGAGCAGTACTTC. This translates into CASSFRTSSYEQYF.

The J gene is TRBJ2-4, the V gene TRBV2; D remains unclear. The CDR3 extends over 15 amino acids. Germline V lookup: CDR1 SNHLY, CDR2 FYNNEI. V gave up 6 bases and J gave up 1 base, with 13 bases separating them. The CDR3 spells CASSDEMAAKNIQYF. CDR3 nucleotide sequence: TGTGCCAGCAGCGACGAGATGGCGGCCAAAAACATTCAGTACTTC.

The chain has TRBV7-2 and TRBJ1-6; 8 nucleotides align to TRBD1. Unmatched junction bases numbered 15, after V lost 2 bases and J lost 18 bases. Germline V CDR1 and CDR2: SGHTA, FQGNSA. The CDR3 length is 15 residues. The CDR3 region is CASSLRSGGLSRTHF. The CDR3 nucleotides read TGTGCCAGCAGCTTAAGGTCAGGGGGCTTAAGTAGAACCCACTTT.

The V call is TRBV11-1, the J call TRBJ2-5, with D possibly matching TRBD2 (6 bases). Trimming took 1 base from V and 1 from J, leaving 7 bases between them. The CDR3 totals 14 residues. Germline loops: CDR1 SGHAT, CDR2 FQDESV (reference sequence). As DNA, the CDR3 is TGTGCCAGCAGCTTAGGGGAGGTCCAAGAGACCCAGTACTTC. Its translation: CASSLGEVQETQYF.

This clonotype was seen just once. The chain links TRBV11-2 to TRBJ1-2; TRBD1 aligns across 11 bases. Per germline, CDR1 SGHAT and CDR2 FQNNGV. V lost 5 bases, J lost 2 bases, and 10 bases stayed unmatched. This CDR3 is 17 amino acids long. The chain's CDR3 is CASSRGTGGYENYGYTF. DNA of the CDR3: TGTGCCAGCAGCCGAGGGACAGGGGGTTATGAAAACTATGGCTACACCTTC. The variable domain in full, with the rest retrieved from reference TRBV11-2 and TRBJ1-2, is EAGVAQSPRYKIIEKRQSVAFWCNPISGHATLYWYQQILGQGPKLLIQFQNNGVVDDSQLPKDRFSAERLKGVDSTLKIQPAKLEDSAVYLCASSRGTGGYENYGYTFGSGTRLTVV.

The CDR3 DNA reads as TGCGCCAGCAGCCAACCGGGACGGGGGTGGTATGAGCAGTTCTTC. This encodes CASSQPGRGWYEQFF. V gene TRBV4-1 combines with J gene TRBJ2-1; perhaps TRBD2 as D (6 bases). V lost 2 bases, J lost 8 bases, and 16 bases lay in between. Per germline, CDR1 MGHRA and CDR2 YSYEKL. This CDR3 is built from 15 residues.

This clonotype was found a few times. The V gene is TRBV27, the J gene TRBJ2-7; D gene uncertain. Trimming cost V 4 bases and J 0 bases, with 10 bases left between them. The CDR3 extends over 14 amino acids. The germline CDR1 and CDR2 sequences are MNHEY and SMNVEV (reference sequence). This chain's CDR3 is CASSWASYSYEQYF. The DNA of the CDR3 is TGTGCCAGCAGTTGGGCTTCCTACTCCTACGAGCAGTACTTC.